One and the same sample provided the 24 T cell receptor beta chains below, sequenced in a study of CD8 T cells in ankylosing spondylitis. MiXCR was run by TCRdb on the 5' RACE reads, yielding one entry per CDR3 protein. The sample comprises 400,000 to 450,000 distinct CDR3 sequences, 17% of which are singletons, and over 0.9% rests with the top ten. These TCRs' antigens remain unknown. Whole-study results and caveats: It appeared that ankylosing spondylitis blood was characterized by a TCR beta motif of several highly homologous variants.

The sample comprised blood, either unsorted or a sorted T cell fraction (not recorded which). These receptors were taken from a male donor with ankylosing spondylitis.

CDR3 bases: TGTGCCAGCGACGACCTCAGCAATCAGCCCCAGCATTTT. Protein sequence: CASDDLSNQPQHF. The genes are TRBV19 and TRBJ1-5; D unclear. The CDR3 runs to 13 residues. Germline values: CDR1 LNHDA, CDR2 SQIVND (reference sequence). Trimming took 9 bases from V and 1 from J, leaving 10 bases between them.

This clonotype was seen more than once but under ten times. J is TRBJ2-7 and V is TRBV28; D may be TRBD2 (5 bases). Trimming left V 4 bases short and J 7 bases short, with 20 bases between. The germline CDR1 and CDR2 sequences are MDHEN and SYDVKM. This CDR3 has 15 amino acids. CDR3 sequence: CASSSVSGIRGEQYF. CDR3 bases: TGTGCCAGCAGTTCCGTTAGTGGGATAAGAGGGGAGCAGTACTTC.

The CDR3 region is CASSLGLGPTEAFF. The CDR3 bases are TGCGCCAGCAGCTTGGGGTTGGGGCCCACTGAAGCTTTCTTT. This sequence joins TRBV5-1 and TRBJ1-1; perhaps TRBD1 as D (5 bases). Germline loops: CDR1 SGHRS, CDR2 YFSETQ. The CDR3 totals 14 residues. V was trimmed by 0 bases and J by 4 bases, leaving 10 bases between them.

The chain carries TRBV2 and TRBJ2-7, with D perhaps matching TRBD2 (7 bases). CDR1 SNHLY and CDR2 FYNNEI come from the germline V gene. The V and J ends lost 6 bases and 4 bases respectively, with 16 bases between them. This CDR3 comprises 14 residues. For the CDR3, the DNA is TGTGCCAGCAGGGGAGGGGGGTTGTCTTACGAGCAGTACTTC. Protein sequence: CASRGGGLSYEQYF. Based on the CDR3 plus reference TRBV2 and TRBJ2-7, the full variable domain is EPEVTQTPSHQVTQMGQEVILRCVPISNHLYFYWYRQILGQKVEFLVSFYNNEISEKSEIFDDQFSVERPDGSNFTLKIRSTKLEDSAMYFCASRGGGLSYEQYFGPGTRLTVT.

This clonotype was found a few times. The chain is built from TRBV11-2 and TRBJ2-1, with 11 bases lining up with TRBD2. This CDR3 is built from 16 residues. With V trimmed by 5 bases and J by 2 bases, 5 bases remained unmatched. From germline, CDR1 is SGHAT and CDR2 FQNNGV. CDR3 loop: CASSLSGGDTYNEQFF. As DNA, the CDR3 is TGTGCCAGCAGCCTTAGCGGGGGGGACACCTACAATGAGCAGTTCTTC.

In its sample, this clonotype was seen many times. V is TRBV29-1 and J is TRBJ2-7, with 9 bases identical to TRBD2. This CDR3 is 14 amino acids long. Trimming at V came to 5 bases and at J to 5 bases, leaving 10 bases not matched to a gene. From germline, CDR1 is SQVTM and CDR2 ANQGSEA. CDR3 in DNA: TGCAGCGTTTCTCTAGCGGGGAAGCTGGACGAGCAGTACTTC. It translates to CSVSLAGKLDEQYF.

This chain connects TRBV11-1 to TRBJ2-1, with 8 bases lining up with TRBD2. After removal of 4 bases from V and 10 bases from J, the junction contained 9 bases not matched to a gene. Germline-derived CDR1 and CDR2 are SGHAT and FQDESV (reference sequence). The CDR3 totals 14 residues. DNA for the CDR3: TGTGCCAGCAGCTCCTCCGGGACTAGAGAGGAGCAGTTCTTC. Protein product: CASSSSGTREEQFF.

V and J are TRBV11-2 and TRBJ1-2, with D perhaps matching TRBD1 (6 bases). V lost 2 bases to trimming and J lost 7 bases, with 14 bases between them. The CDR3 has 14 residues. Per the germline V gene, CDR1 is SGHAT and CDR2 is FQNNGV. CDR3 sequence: CASSLQGLESGYTF. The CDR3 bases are TGTGCCAGCAGCTTACAGGGGTTGGAAAGTGGCTACACCTTC. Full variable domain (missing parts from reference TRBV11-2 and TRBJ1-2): EAGVAQSPRYKIIEKRQSVAFWCNPISGHATLYWYQQILGQGPKLLIQFQNNGVVDDSQLPKDRFSAERLKGVDSTLKIQPAKLEDSAVYLCASSLQGLESGYTFGSGTRLTVV.

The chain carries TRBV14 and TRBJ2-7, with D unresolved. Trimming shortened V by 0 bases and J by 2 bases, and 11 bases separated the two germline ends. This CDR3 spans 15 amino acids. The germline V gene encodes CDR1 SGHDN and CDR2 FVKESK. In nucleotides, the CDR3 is TGTGCCAGCAGCCAAGAAACCAGGCCCGCCTACGAGCAGTACTTC. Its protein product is CASSQETRPAYEQYF.

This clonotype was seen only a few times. CDR3 protein: CASRPGQNNEQFF. In nucleotides, the CDR3 is TGCGCCAGCAGACCCGGACAGAACAATGAGCAGTTCTTC. V and J are TRBV5-1 and TRBJ2-1, with a tentative D call TRBD1 (6 bases). The germline V and J ends were trimmed by 5 bases and 5 bases, with 11 bases remaining between them. CDR1 SGHRS and CDR2 YFSETQ come from the germline V gene. The CDR3 length is 13 residues.

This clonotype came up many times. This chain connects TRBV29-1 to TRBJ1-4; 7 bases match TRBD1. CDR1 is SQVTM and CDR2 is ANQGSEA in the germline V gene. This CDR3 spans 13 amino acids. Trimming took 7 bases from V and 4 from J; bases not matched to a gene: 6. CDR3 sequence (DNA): TGCAGCGCTGAGGACAGGAGTAATGAAAAACTGTTTTTT. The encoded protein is CSAEDRSNEKLFF. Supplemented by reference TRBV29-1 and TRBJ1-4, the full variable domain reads SAVISQKPSRDICQRGTSLTIQCQVDSQVTMMFWYRQQPGQSLTLIATANQGSEATYESGFVIDKFPISRPNLTFSTLTVSNMSPEDSSIYLCSAEDRSNEKLFFGSGTQLSVL.

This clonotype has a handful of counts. This chain's CDR3 is CASSLGYRGLDTYEQYF. The CDR3 DNA reads TGCGCCAGCAGCTTGGGTTACAGGGGGCTGGACACCTACGAGCAGTACTTC. The V and J genes are TRBV5-1 and TRBJ2-7, with 9 positions matching TRBD1. From germline, CDR1 is SGHRS and CDR2 YFSETQ. V lost 0 bases, J lost 2 bases, and 9 bases stayed unmatched. There are 17 residues in the CDR3.

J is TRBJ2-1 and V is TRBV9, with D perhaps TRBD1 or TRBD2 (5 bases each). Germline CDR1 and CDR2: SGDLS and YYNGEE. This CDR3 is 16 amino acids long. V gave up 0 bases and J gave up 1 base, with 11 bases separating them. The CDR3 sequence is CASSVVDWGSYNEQFF. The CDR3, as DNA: TGTGCCAGCAGCGTAGTAGACTGGGGGTCCTACAATGAGCAGTTCTTC.

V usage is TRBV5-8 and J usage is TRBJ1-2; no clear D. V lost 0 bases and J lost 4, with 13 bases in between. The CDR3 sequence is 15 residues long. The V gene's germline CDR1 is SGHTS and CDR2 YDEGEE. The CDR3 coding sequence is TGTGCCAGCAGCTTGGGGCGTCGGGGTGGCTATGGCTACACCTTC. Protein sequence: CASSLGRRGGYGYTF.

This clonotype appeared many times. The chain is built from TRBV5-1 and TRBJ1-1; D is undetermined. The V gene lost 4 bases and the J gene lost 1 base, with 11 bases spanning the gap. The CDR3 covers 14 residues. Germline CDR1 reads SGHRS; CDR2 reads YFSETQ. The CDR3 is CASSGLVENTEAFF. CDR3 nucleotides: TGCGCCAGCAGCGGGCTCGTGGAGAACACTGAAGCTTTCTTT.

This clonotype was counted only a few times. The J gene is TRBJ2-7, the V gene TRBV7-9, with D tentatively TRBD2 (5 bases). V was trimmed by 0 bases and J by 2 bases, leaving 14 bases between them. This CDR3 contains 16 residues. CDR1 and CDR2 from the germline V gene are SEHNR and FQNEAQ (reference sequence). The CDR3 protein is CASSLAISGGPYEQYF. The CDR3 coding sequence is TGTGCCAGCAGCTTAGCGATAAGCGGCGGCCCCTACGAGCAGTACTTC.

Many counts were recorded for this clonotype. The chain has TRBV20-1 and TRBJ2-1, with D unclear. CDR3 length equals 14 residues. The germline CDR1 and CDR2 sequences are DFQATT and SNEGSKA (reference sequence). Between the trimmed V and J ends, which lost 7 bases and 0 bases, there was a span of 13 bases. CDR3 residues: CSGKPSSSYNEQFF. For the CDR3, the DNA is TGCAGTGGAAAGCCCTCGAGCTCCTACAATGAGCAGTTCTTC.

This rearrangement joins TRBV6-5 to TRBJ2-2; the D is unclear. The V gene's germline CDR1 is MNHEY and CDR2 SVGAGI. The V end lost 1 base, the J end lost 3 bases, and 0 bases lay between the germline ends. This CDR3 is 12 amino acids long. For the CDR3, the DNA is TGTGCCAGCAGTTACTACACCGGGGAGCTGTTTTTT. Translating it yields CASSYYTGELFF.

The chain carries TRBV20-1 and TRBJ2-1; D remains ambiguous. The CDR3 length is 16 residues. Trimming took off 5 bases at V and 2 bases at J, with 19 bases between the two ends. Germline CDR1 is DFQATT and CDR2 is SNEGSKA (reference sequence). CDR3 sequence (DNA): TGCAGTGCTGGCCCATCGTACCCCTCCGCCTACAATGAGCAGTTCTTC. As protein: CSAGPSYPSAYNEQFF.

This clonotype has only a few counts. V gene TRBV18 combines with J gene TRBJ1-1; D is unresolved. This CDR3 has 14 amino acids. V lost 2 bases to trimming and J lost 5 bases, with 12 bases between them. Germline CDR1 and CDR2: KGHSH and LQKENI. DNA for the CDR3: TGTGCCAGCTCACCAATAGGGCAAGGGACTGAAGCTTTCTTT. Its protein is CASSPIGQGTEAFF.

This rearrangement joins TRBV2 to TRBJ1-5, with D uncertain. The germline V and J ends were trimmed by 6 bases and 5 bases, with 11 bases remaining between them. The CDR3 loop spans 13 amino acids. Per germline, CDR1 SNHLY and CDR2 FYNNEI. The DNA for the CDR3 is TGTGCCAGCAGCCGCCGCTTTGATCAGCCCCAGCATTTT. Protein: CASSRRFDQPQHF.

DNA for the CDR3: TGTGCCAGCAGCCCCAACGCGGGAAGCACCGGGGAGCTGTTTTTT. Translation gives CASSPNAGSTGELFF. This chain links TRBV7-3 with TRBJ2-2; the D gene is possibly TRBD2 (6 bases). V was cut by 5 bases and J by 4 bases, with 14 bases left in between. Germline loops: CDR1 SGHTA, CDR2 FQGTGA. The CDR3 length is 15 residues. Supplemented by reference TRBV7-3 and TRBJ2-2, the full variable domain reads GAGVSQTPSNKVTEKGKYVELRCDPISGHTALYWYRQSLGQGPEFLIYFQGTGAADDSGLPNDRFFAVRPEGSVSTLKIQRTERGDSAVYLCASSPNAGSTGELFFGEGSRLTVL.

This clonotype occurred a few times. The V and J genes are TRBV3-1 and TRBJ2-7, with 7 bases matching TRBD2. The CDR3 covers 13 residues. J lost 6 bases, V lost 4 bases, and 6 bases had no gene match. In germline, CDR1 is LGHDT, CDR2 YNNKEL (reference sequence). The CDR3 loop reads CASSPGLGGEQYF. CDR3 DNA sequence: TGTGCCAGCAGCCCCGGACTAGGTGGCGAGCAGTACTTC.

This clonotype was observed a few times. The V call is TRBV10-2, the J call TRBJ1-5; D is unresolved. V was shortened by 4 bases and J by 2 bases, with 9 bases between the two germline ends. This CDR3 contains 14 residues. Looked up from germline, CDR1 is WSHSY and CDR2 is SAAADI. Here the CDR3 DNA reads TGCGCCAGCAGTGTGACTAGGGGCAATCAGCCCCAGCATTTT. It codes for CASSVTRGNQPQHF.